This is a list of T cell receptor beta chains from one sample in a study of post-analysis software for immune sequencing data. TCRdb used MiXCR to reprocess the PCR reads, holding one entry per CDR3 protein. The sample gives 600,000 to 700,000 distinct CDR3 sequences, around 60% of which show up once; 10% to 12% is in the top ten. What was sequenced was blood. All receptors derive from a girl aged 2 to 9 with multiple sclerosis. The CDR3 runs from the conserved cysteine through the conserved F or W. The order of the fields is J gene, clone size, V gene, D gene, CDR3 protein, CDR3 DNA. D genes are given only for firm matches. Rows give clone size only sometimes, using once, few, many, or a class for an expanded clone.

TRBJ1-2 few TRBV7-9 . CASSLRSRRGAWGYTF TGTGCCAGCAGCTTAAGATCAAGACGGGGTGCTTGGGGCTACACCTTC
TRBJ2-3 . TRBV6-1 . CASRHLRSGGQYF TGTGCCAGCAGACATCTTCGTTCGGGTGGGCAGTATTTT
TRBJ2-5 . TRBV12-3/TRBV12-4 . CASMGWGVGQETQYF TGTGCCAGCATGGGTTGGGGTGTAGGCCAAGAGACCCAGTACTTC
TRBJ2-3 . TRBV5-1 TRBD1 CASSFENRGRAPDTQYF TGCGCCAGCAGCTTCGAAAACAGGGGGCGCGCTCCAGATACGCAGTATTTT
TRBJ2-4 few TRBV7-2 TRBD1 CASGALGQGGFSIQYF TGTGCCAGCGGGGCCCTGGGACAGGGAGGTTTCAGCATTCAGTACTTC
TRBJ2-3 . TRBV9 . CASSVGLPSDTQYF TGTGCCAGCAGCGTCGGACTCCCTTCAGATACGCAGTATTTT
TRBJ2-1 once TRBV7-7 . CASSLDAGGSYNEQFF TGTGCCAGCAGCTTAGACGCTGGTGGGTCCTACAATGAGCAGTTCTTC
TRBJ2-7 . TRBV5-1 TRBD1 CASSHAGTGDPYEQYF TGCGCCAGCAGCCATGCCGGGACAGGGGACCCCTACGAGCAGTACTTC
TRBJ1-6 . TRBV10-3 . CAIKAGTDSYNSPLHF TGTGCCATCAAGGCGGGGACGGACTCCTATAATTCACCCCTCCACTTT
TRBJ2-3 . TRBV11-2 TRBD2 CASSLDRPTSGGARVNTQYF TGTGCCAGCAGCTTAGATCGCCCGACTAGCGGGGGGGCCCGGGTAAATACGCAGTATTTT
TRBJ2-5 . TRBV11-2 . CASSSRQVGIQETQYF TGTGCCAGCAGCTCACGACAGGTTGGGATCCAAGAGACCCAGTACTTC
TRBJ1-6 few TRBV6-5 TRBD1 CASSYEGALGGNNSPLHF TGTGCCAGCAGTTACGAGGGGGCCCTCGGGGGAAATAATTCACCCCTCCACTTT
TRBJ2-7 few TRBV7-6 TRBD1 CASSLGQGAYYEQYF TGTGCCAGCAGCTTAGGGCAGGGGGCTTACTACGAGCAGTACTTC
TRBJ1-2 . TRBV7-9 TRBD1 CASSLAGRDRDGYTF TGTGCCAGCAGCCTAGCAGGACGAGACAGGGATGGCTACACCTTC
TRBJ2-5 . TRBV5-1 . CASSRTDLRETQYF TGCGCCAGCTCCAGGACAGACCTCAGGGAGACCCAGTACTTC
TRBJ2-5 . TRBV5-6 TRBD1 CASSIETGAGETQYF TGTGCCAGCAGCATCGAGACAGGGGCGGGAGAGACCCAGTACTTC
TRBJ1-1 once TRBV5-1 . CASSKSQGGNTEAFF TGCGCCAGCAGCAAAAGCCAGGGTGGGAACACTGAAGCTTTCTTT
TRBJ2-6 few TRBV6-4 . CASSDSMTSGANVLTF TGTGCCAGCAGTGACTCAATGACATCTGGGGCCAACGTCCTGACTTTC
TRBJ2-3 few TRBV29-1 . CSAAPGLHTDTQYF TGCAGCGCAGCCCCGGGACTTCACACAGATACGCAGTATTTT
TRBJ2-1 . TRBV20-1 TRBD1 CSAGDRGLLNEQFF TGCAGTGCTGGGGACAGGGGGCTTTTAAATGAGCAGTTCTTC
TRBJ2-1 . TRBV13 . CASSLGPYRETYNEQFF TGTGCCAGCAGCTTAGGCCCGTACAGGGAGACCTACAATGAGCAGTTCTTC
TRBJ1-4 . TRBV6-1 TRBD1 CASTKNGQGALSNEKLFF TGTGCCAGCACCAAAAACGGACAGGGGGCCTTGTCTAATGAAAAACTGTTTTTT
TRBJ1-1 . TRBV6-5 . CASSLWARPTGNTEAFF TGTGCCAGCAGTTTGTGGGCCCGCCCTACTGGGAACACTGAAGCTTTCTTT
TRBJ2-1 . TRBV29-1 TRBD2 CSVLGASGANYNEQFF TGCAGCGTTCTGGGCGCTAGCGGGGCTAACTACAATGAGCAGTTCTTC
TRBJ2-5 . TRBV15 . CATSRDLGGSGETQYF TGTGCCACCAGCAGAGATCTAGGGGGAAGTGGAGAGACCCAGTACTTC
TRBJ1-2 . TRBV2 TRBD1 CASSEKWTGPTNYGYTF TGTGCCAGCAGTGAGAAGTGGACAGGCCCTACGAATTATGGCTACACCTTC
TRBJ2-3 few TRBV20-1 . CSASPATRSDTQYF TGCAGTGCTAGTCCAGCTACTCGGTCAGATACGCAGTATTTT
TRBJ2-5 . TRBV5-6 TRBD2 CASSLSRGGQETQYF TGCGCCAGCAGCTTGAGCCGGGGGGGCCAAGAGACCCAGTACTTC
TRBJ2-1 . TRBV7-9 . CASSSTSAAYNEQFF TGTGCCAGCAGTTCGACCAGCGCGGCTTACAATGAGCAGTTCTTC
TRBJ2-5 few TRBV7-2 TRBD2 CASSLRLAGGQETQYF TGTGCCAGCAGCTTGCGACTAGCGGGGGGGCAAGAGACCCAGTACTTC
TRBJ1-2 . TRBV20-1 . CSAIPDRKYNYGYTF TGCAGTGCTATCCCGGACCGAAAATATAACTATGGCTACACCTTC
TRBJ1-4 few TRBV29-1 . CSVGATNEKLFF TGCAGCGTTGGCGCAACTAATGAAAAACTGTTTTTT
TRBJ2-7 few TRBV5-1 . CASSPPMDRYEQYF TGCGCCAGCAGCCCTCCTATGGACCGCTACGAGCAGTACTTC
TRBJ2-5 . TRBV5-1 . CASSLEHGKETQYF TGCGCCAGCAGCTTGGAGCACGGAAAGGAGACCCAGTACTTC
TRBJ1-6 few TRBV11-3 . CASSETNSPLHF TGTGCCAGCAGCGAAACAAATTCACCCCTCCACTTT
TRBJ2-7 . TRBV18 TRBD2 CASSHTSGTYEQYF TGTGCCAGCTCACACACTAGCGGAACATACGAGCAGTACTTC
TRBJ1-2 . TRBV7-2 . CASSPRTADYTF TGTGCCAGCAGCCCAAGGACAGCGGACTACACCTTC
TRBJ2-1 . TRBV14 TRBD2 CASSQAVGLAGGRNNEQFF TGTGCCAGCAGCCAAGCGGTTGGTCTAGCGGGAGGCCGTAACAATGAGCAGTTCTTC
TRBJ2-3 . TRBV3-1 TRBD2 CASSHYGGADTQYF TGTGCCAGCAGCCATTACGGGGGGGCAGATACGCAGTATTTT
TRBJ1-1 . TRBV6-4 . CASSTGQGFPLLNTEAFF TGTGCCAGCAGTACTGGCCAGGGGTTTCCTCTTTTGAACACTGAAGCTTTCTTT
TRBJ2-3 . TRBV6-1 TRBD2 CASSEAISGRTDTQYF TGTGCCAGCAGTGAAGCAATTAGCGGGAGGACAGATACGCAGTATTTT
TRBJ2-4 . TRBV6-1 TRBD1 CASSEYGQELAKNIQYF TGTGCCAGCAGTGAATATGGACAGGAATTAGCCAAAAACATTCAGTACTTC
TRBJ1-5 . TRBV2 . CASSGGQPNQPQHF TGTGCCAGCAGTGGCGGACAGCCAAATCAGCCCCAGCATTTT
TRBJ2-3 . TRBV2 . CASKNKGGQTTDTQYF TGTGCCAGCAAAAATAAGGGGGGACAAACCACAGATACGCAGTATTTT
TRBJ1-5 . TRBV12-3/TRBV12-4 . CASGLLRVDNQPQHF TGTGCCAGCGGGCTTCTGCGGGTGGACAATCAGCCCCAGCATTTT
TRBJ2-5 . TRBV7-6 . CASRARGGPGQETQYF TGTGCCAGCAGAGCACGCGGGGGCCCCGGCCAAGAGACCCAGTACTTC
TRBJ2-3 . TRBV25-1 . CASSDLGNMQYF TGTGCCAGCAGTGATCTGGGCAATATGCAGTATTTT
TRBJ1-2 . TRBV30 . CAWSVRSRANYGYTF TGTGCCTGGAGTGTCAGAAGTAGAGCTAACTATGGCTACACCTTC
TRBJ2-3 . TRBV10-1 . CASSRDQFADTQYF TGCGCCAGCAGCCGGGATCAATTCGCAGATACGCAGTATTTT
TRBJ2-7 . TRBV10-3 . CAISDSHSYEQYF TGTGCCATCAGTGACAGTCATTCCTACGAGCAGTACTTC
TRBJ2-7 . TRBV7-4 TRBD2 CASSLKSGGDYEQYF TGTGCCAGCAGCTTAAAATCGGGGGGGGACTACGAGCAGTACTTC
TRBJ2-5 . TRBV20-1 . CSAILLRRETQYF TGCAGTGCTATATTACTAAGGCGGGAGACCCAGTACTTC
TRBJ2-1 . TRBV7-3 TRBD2 CASSPLTSGPWGGEQFF TGTGCCAGCAGCCCCCTGACTAGCGGCCCCTGGGGGGGTGAGCAGTTCTTC